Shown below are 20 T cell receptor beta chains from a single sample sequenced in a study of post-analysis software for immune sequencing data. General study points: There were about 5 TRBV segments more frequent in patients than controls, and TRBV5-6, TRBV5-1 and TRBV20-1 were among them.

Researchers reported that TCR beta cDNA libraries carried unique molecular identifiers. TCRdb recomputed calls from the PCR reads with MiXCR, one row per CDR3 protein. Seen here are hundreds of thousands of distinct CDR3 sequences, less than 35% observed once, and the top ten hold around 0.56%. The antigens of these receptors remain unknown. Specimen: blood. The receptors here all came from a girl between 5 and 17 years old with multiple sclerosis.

The CDR3 bases are TGTGCCAGCAGTCCAGGGGGGACAGATAGCTATGGCTACACCTTC. It codes for CASSPGGTDSYGYTF. The V gene is TRBV28, the J gene TRBJ1-2; 7 nucleotides align to TRBD1. With V trimmed by 5 bases and J by 4 bases, 10 bases remained unmatched. Germline CDR1 and CDR2: MDHEN and SYDVKM. This CDR3 has 15 amino acids.

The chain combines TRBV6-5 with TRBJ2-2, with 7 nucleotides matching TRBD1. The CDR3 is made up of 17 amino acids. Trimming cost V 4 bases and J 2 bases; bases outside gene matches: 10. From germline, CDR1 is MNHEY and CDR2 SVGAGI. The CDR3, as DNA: TGTGCCAGCAGTTCGGTTGGGACAGCAGTAAACACCGGGGAGCTGTTTTTT. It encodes CASSSVGTAVNTGELFF.

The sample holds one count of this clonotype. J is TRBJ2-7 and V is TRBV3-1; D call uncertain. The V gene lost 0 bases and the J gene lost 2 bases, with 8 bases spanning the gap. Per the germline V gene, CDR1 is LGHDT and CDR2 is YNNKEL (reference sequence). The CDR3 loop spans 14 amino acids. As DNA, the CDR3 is TGTGCCAGCAGCCAAGAGCGCTATACCTACGAGCAGTACTTC. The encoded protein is CASSQERYTYEQYF.

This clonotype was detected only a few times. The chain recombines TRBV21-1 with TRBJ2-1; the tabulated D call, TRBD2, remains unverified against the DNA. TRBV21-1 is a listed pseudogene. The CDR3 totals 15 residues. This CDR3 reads CASARAGVCYNEQFF. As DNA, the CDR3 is TGTGCCAGCGCCCGAGCGGGAGTTTGTTACAATGAGCAGTTCTTC.

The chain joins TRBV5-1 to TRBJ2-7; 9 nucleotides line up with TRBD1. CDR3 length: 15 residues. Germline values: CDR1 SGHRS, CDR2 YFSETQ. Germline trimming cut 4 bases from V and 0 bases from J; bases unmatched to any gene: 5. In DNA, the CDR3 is TGCGCCAGCAGCGTGGGACAGGGTCTCTCCTACGAGCAGTACTTC. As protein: CASSVGQGLSYEQYF.

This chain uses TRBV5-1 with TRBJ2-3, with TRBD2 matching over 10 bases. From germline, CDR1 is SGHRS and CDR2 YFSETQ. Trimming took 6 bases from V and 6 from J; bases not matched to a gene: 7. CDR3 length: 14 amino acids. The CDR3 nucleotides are TGCGCCAGCAACGCAGCGGGAGGGCCGGATACGCAGTATTTT. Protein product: CASNAAGGPDTQYF.

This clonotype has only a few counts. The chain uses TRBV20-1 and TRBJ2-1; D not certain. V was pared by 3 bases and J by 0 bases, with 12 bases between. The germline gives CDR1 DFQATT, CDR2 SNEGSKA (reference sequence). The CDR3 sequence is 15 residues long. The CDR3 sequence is CSARVPRSSYNEQFF. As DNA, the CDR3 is TGCAGTGCTAGGGTTCCCCGGAGCTCCTACAATGAGCAGTTCTTC.

The CDR3 loop reads CASNFSGESTDTQYF. The CDR3 DNA sequence: TGCGCCAGCAACTTCTCGGGAGAAAGCACAGATACGCAGTATTTT. The chain has TRBV5-1 and TRBJ2-3; D perhaps matches TRBD2 (6 bases). Germline assignment: CDR1 SGHRS and CDR2 YFSETQ. Trimming stripped 6 bases from V and 0 bases from J, with 14 bases between. The length of the CDR3 is 15 residues.

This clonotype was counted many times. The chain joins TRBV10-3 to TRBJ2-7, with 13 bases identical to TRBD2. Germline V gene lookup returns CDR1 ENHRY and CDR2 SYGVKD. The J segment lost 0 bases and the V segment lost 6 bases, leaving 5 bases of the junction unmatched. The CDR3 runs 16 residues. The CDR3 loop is CAIRRRTSGSSYEQYF. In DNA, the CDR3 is TGTGCCATCAGAAGAAGGACTAGCGGGAGCTCCTACGAGCAGTACTTC.

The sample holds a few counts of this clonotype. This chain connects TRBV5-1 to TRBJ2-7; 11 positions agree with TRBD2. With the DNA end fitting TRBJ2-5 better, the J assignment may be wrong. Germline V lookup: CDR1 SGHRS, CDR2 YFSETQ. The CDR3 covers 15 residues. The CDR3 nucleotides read TGCGCCAGCAGCTTTGGGACTAGCGGACAAGAGACCCAGTACTTC. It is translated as CASSFGTSGQETQYF.

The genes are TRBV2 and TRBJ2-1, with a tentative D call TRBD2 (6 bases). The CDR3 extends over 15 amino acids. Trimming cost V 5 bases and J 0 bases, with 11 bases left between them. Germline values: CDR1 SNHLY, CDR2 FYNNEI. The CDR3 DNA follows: TGTGCCAGCAGTCTCGGGAGAATCTCCTACAATGAGCAGTTCTTC. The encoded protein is CASSLGRISYNEQFF.

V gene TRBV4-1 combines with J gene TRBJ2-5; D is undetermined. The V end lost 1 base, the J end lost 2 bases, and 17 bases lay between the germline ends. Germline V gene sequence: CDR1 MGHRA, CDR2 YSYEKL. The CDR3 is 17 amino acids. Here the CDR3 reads CASSQGPAANSQETQYF. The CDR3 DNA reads TGCGCCAGCAGCCAAGGCCCGGCAGCAAACTCACAAGAGACCCAGTACTTC.

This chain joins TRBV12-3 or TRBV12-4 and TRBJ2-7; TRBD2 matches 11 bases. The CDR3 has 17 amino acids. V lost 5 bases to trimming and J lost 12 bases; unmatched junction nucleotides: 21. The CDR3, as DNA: TGTGCCAGCAGTGGGGGACCGGGACTAGCGGTATCTTACCTTAGGTACTTC. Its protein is CASSGGPGLAVSYLRYF.

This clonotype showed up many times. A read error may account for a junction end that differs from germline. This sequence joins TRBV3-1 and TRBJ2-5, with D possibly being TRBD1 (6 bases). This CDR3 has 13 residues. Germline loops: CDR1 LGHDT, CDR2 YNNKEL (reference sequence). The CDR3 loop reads CASSRTDQETQYF. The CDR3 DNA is TGTGCCAGCAGCAGGACAGACCAGGAGACCCAGTACTTC.

The CDR3 region has the DNA TGCAGTGCTAGGTTTAGGCAGGGAATTGGGAATGAGCAGTTCTTC. Translating it yields CSARFRQGIGNEQFF. The rearrangement links TRBV20-1 to TRBJ2-1, with D possibly TRBD1 on 5 matching bases. Per germline, CDR1 DFQATT and CDR2 SNEGSKA (reference sequence). The CDR3 spans 15 residues. Trimming removed 3 bases from V and 7 bases from J, with 19 bases in between.

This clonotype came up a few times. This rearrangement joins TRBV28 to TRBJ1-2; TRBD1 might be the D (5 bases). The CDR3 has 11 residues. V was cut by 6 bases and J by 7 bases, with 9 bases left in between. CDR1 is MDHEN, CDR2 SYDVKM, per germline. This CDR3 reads CASSIRGGYTF. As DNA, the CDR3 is TGTGCCAGCAGCATTAGGGGTGGCTACACCTTC.

In nucleotides, the CDR3 is TGTGCCAGCAGCGAGGGACAGGGTCCAGATACGCAGTATTTT. This sequence encodes CASSEGQGPDTQYF. The chain is built from TRBV6-5 and TRBJ2-3; TRBD1 matches at 9 bases. The CDR3 runs 14 residues. CDR1 and CDR2 (germline): MNHEY, SVGAGI. The V and J ends lost 6 bases and 4 bases, in that order; junction bases with no gene match: 5.

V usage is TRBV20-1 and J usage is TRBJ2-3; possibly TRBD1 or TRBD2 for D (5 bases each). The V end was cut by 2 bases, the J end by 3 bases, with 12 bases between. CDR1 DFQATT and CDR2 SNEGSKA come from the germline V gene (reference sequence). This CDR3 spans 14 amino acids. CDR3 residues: CSARRQGRTDTQYF. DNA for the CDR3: TGCAGTGCTAGACGGCAGGGACGGACAGATACGCAGTATTTT.

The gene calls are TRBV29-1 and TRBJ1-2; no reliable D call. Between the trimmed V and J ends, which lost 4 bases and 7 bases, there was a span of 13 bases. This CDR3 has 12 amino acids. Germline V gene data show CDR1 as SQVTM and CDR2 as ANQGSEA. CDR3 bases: TGCAGCGTTGGAGGTCTCCGTCCTGGCTACACCTTC. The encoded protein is CSVGGLRPGYTF.

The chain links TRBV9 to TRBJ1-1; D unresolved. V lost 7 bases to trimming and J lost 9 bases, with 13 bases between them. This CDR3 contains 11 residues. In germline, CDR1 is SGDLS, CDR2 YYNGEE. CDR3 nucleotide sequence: TGTGCCAGCGGAAGTCCCGAAAAAGCTTTCTTT. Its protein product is CASGSPEKAFF.